This T cell receptor beta chain was sequenced in a study of CD8+ T cells in alopecia areata. Treatment indicated: oral pan-JAK inhibitor, 5-10 mg twice daily. Overall study results and limits: Among the cells sequenced in scalp samples are also the resident alphabeta T cells of normal skin.

Turning to this clone: Its antigen remains unknown.

The V end was cut by 5 bases, the J end by 2 bases, with 13 bases between. Germline V CDR1 and CDR2: SGHTA, FQGNSA. The CDR3 extends over 14 amino acids. RNA extraction and reverse transcription yielded cDNA as sequencing template. Profiling relied on immunoSEQ multiplex PCR, and the TCRdb table lists in-frame clones only, not all of them. The sample holds some 100,000 clones, around 47% seen once. The chain joins TRBV7-2 to TRBJ2-7; D is possibly TRBD2 (6 bases). The TCR comes from a human donor with alopecia areata. The sample was CD8+ T cells sorted from blood, taken at week 24, from a patient treated with tofacitinib. The CDR3 sequence is CASSPLAGPYEQYF. The CDR3 region has the DNA TGTGCCAGCAGCCCCCTGGCGGGACCCTACGAGCAGTACTTC.